This T cell receptor beta chain was identified during a study of shared clonotypes between healthy human individuals. As concerns this clone: The sample has other DNA sequences that encode this CDR3 too.

Trimming pared 4 bases from V and 2 bases from J, leaving 8 bases between. Germline CDR1 reads MGHRA; CDR2 reads YSYEKL. There are 14 residues in the CDR3. Sequencing was performed with immunoSEQ multiplex PCR; in TCRdb, only in-frame clones are kept and a portion is missing. The sample has 2 million or so clones; over 85% are singletons. Naive CD8 cells lacked CD45RO, underwent positive selection for CCR7 and left out terminally differentiated effector memory CD45RA+ cells. The source is a man younger than 35 in good health. The chain has TRBV4-1 and TRBJ2-2; D gene ambiguous. The sequenced sample was naive CD8+ T cells sorted from blood. CDR3 amino acids: CASSLQSNTGELFF. The CDR3 DNA reads as TGCGCCAGCAGCCTCCAATCCAACACCGGGGAGCTGTTTTTT.